The clone carrying this T cell receptor beta chain showed up many times. TCRdb re-derived calls from the RT-PCR reads in MiXCR, one entry per CDR3 protein. The sample has under 200,000 distinct CDR3 sequences, about a tenth seen once. These data are taken from a study of response to subunit inactivated influenza vaccine. This CDR3 has 18 amino acids. V lost 0 bases and J lost 0, with 14 bases in between. Germline CDR1 ENHRY, CDR2 SYGVKD. The sample in question was non-naive T cells sorted from PBMCs, obtained roughly 46 days after vaccination. The V gene is TRBV10-3, the J gene TRBJ2-2; D is unresolved. This TCR was sampled from a man aged 50-60 years who received an inactivated influenza vaccine. The CDR3 DNA reads as TGTGCCATCAGTGAGTCGATTAAAGGTCGAGCGAACACCGGGGAGCTGTTTTTT. Protein: CAISESIKGRANTGELFF.